This entry lists 19 T cell receptor beta chains sequenced from one sample in a study of T cells in localized non-small cell lung cancer. The table came from immunoSEQ multiplex PCR; TCRdb's copy has only in-frame clones and leaves some out. This sample carries about 18,000 clones, around 90% of them seen once, and the ten largest clones take around 2.9%. The sequenced sample was peripheral blood, obtained before any cancer treatment. The origin of the receptors is a woman aged 40-70 years with stage I lung adenocarcinoma.

The sample holds a few counts of this clone. The V and J genes are TRBV11-3 and TRBJ2-5, with D uncertain. There are 13 residues in the CDR3. Germline V gene sequence: CDR1 SGHNT, CDR2 YENEEA. V was cut by 5 bases and J by 3 bases, with 10 bases left in between. The CDR3 nucleotides read TGTGCCAGCAGCCCCTCCCCTGAAGAGACCCAGTACTTC. Residues: CASSPSPEETQYF.

The chain is built from TRBV2 and TRBJ1-1, with 9 nucleotides matching TRBD1. Germline V CDR1 and CDR2: SNHLY, FYNNEI. CDR3 length: 13 residues. V was clipped by 7 bases and J by 10 bases; unmatched bases: 10. DNA for the CDR3: TGTGCCAGCACCCCCGGGACAGGGCAGGTAGCTTTCTTT. Protein sequence: CASTPGTGQVAFF.

J is TRBJ2-1 and V is TRBV19; 7 nucleotides line up with TRBD1. The CDR3 covers 16 residues. The junction had 9 bases not matched to a gene; V was cut back by 3 bases and J by 4 bases. The germline gives CDR1 LNHDA, CDR2 SQIVND (reference sequence). The CDR3 sequence: CASSITETGLYNEQFF. CDR3 sequence (DNA): TGTGCCAGTAGTATCACCGAGACAGGGTTGTACAATGAGCAGTTCTTC.

This chain uses TRBV4-1 with TRBJ2-3, with D unclear. V was trimmed by 4 bases and J by 0 bases, leaving 20 bases between them. The CDR3 is 18 amino acids. From germline, CDR1 is MGHRA and CDR2 YSYEKL. For the CDR3, the DNA is TGCGCCAGCAGCCCCGCATGGCAGACGGAGTCTAGCACAGATACGCAGTATTTT. Protein sequence: CASSPAWQTESSTDTQYF.

This sequence joins TRBV11-2 and TRBJ2-3; D is unresolved. Germline assignment: CDR1 SGHAT and CDR2 FQNNGV. V shed 3 bases and J shed 2 bases, with 18 bases lying between them. This CDR3 is built from 17 residues. DNA for the CDR3: TGTGCCAGCAGCTTCAAGATAAAGCCCGGAATCACAGATACGCAGTATTTT. Translating gives CASSFKIKPGITDTQYF.

V gene TRBV6-1 combines with J gene TRBJ2-3; 8 bases map to TRBD2. The CDR3 is 14 amino acids. Trimming at V came to 3 bases and at J to 5 bases, leaving 4 bases not matched to a gene. Per germline, CDR1 MNHNS and CDR2 SASEGT. This chain's CDR3 is CASSDGGGGDTQYF. For the CDR3, the DNA is TGTGCCAGCAGTGACGGGGGGGGAGGAGATACGCAGTATTTT.

The gene calls are TRBV2 and TRBJ1-2, with D possibly matching TRBD1 (6 bases). The CDR3 sequence is 11 residues long. CDR1 is SNHLY, CDR2 FYNNEI, per germline. V shed 9 bases and J shed 4 bases, with 9 bases lying between them. CDR3 in amino acids: CARAQGYGYTF. The CDR3 DNA is TGTGCCAGGGCACAGGGCTATGGCTACACCTTC.

To note about this clone: The sample has other DNA sequences that encode this CDR3 too. The chain recombines TRBV14 with TRBJ1-2; possible D gene TRBD1, 6 bases. Germline CDR1 reads SGHDN; CDR2 reads FVKESK. Trimming pared 4 bases from V and 2 bases from J, leaving 14 bases between. This CDR3 region has 15 residues. The CDR3 DNA sequence: TGTGCCAGCAGCCCCGGACAGCTTAAAAACTATGGCTACACCTTC. Protein product: CASSPGQLKNYGYTF.

In regard to this clone: Germline is not matched at one junction end, which may reflect a read error. The rearrangement joins TRBV7-7 to TRBJ2-2; a weak D match, TRBD2 (5 bases). The CDR3 consists of 16 residues. The V gene's germline CDR1 is SSHAT and CDR2 FNYEAQ (reference sequence). The CDR3 DNA reads as TGTGCTAGCAGCTTAGCGCCAGTCCGCGTCCCCGGGGAGCTGTTTTTT. Its translation: CASSLAPVRVPGELFF.

The chain uses TRBV7-2 and TRBJ2-1; a possible D gene is TRBD1 (7 bases). Trimming cost V 1 base and J 3 bases, with 10 bases left between them. The CDR3 covers 15 residues. Per the germline V gene, CDR1 is SGHTA and CDR2 is FQGNSA. CDR3 nucleotide sequence: TGTGCCAGCAGCTTAGGCAGGGGGGACTACAATGAGCAGTTCTTC. Its protein product is CASSLGRGDYNEQFF.

V and J are TRBV29-1 and TRBJ2-1, with 8 nucleotides matching TRBD2. Germline loops: CDR1 SQVTM, CDR2 ANQGSEA. Losses at the gene ends were 3 bases for V and 8 bases for J; bases not matched to a gene: 12. The CDR3 is 15 residues long. DNA of the CDR3: TGCAGCGTTGAGTTCTCCCCGACTAGCGTAGATGAGCAGTTCTTC. Its protein is CSVEFSPTSVDEQFF.

The chain is built from TRBV7-9 and TRBJ1-2; the D is unclear. CDR1 and CDR2 from the germline V gene are SEHNR and FQNEAQ (reference sequence). The ends were cut back, 1 base at V and 13 bases at J, with 16 bases in the middle. The CDR3 loop spans 13 amino acids. The CDR3 is CASSLEVDGGGTF. The CDR3 DNA reads as TGTGCCAGCAGCTTAGAAGTCGACGGAGGAGGCACCTTC. The full variable domain, in which reference TRBV7-9 and TRBJ1-2 provide the parts outside the CDR3, is DTGVSQNPRHKITKRGQNVTFRCDPISEHNRLYWYRQTLGQGPEFLTYFQNEAQLEKSRLLSDRFSAERPKGSFSTLEIQRTEQGDSAMYLCASSLEVDGGGTFGSGTRLTVV.

This rearrangement joins TRBV7-2 to TRBJ2-3; 7 bases are a match to TRBD1. The CDR3 covers 15 residues. CDR1 is SGHTA and CDR2 is FQGNSA in the germline V gene. After removal of 4 bases from V and 0 bases from J, the junction contained 4 bases not matched to a gene. CDR3 in DNA: TGTGCCAGCAGCTCCCCGGGACAGAGCACAGATACGCAGTATTTT. This codes for CASSSPGQSTDTQYF. Combining the CDR3 with reference TRBV7-2 and TRBJ2-3 gives the whole variable domain GAGVSQSPSNKVTEKGKDVELRCDPISGHTALYWYRQSLGQGLEFLIYFQGNSAPDKSGLPSDRFSAERTGGSVSTLTIQRTQQEDSAVYLCASSSPGQSTDTQYFGPGTRLTVL.

The chain couples TRBV9 to TRBJ2-5, with 14 bases aligning to TRBD2. This CDR3 has 17 amino acids. With 0 bases clipped from V and 1 base from J, the junction kept 2 bases outside the gene matches. Germline CDR1 reads SGDLS; CDR2 reads YYNGEE. As DNA, the CDR3 is TGTGCCAGCAGCGTAGGAGGGACTAGCGGGGGCCAAGAGACCCAGTACTTC. It yields the protein CASSVGGTSGGQETQYF.

V and J are TRBV6-1 and TRBJ1-2; 8 nucleotides match TRBD1. The CDR3 consists of 12 residues. CDR1 is MNHNS, CDR2 SASEGT, per germline. V lost 8 bases to trimming and J lost 8 bases; unmatched junction nucleotides: 7. The CDR3 nucleotides are TGTGCCAGCGGACAGGGCGGCGGAGGCTACACCTTC. Amino acids: CASGQGGGGYTF.

V usage is TRBV5-1 and J usage is TRBJ1-5, with 7 bases identical to TRBD1. CDR1 and CDR2 from the germline V gene are SGHRS and YFSETQ. The CDR3 contains 15 residues. The ends lost 4 bases at V and 1 base at J; junction bases unmatched: 5. The CDR3 protein is CASSPQGESNQPQHF. The DNA of the CDR3 is TGCGCCAGCAGCCCCCAGGGGGAGAGCAATCAGCCCCAGCATTTT.

The DNA of the CDR3 is TGTGCCAGCAGTTCCGGACAGCCGACTGACGAAAAACTGTTTTTT. Its protein product is CASSSGQPTDEKLFF. The J gene is TRBJ1-4, the V gene TRBV28, with D perhaps matching TRBD1 (6 bases). Trimming removed 4 bases from V and 8 bases from J, with 17 bases in between. Germline CDR1 reads MDHEN; CDR2 reads SYDVKM. CDR3 length: 15 residues.

The chain carries TRBV4-1 and TRBJ2-6; 7 nucleotides agree with TRBD1. Germline values: CDR1 MGHRA, CDR2 YSYEKL. CDR3 length: 17 amino acids. With 0 bases clipped from V and 2 bases from J, the junction kept 4 bases outside the gene matches. The CDR3 nucleotides read TGCGCCAGCAGCCAAGAAACAGGGGCGGCTGGGGCCAACGTCCTGACTTTC. Translating it yields CASSQETGAAGANVLTF.

This chain uses TRBV2 with TRBJ1-1, with D perhaps matching TRBD1 (5 bases). V was clipped by 6 bases and J by 3 bases, with 8 bases between them. This CDR3 has 12 residues. Germline lookup yields CDR1 SNHLY and CDR2 FYNNEI. CDR3 region: CASSPTDTEAFF. CDR3 bases: TGTGCCAGCAGCCCGACAGACACTGAAGCTTTCTTT.